The 29 T cell receptor beta chains below all came from one sample that was sequenced in a study of blood T cell repertoires in COVID-19. Sequencing used immunoSEQ multiplex PCR; TCRdb keeps in-frame clones, though not all of them. This table holds under 200,000 clones, roughly 80% found once. The sample taken for sequencing was peripheral blood. The receptors come from a woman aged 35 to 49 with COVID-19, enrolled during active disease.

The chain uses TRBV7-2 and TRBJ2-5, with D maybe TRBD1 (5 bases). The CDR3 consists of 13 residues. The V and J ends lost 5 bases and 9 bases respectively, with 16 bases between them. Germline CDR1 SGHTA, CDR2 FQGNSA. CDR3 nucleotides: TGTGCCAGCAGCCCTCCGATCAGGGTACCCCAGTACTTC. Its translation: CASSPPIRVPQYF.

V and J are TRBV7-9 and TRBJ1-1; no reliable D call. This CDR3 spans 15 amino acids. V dropped 8 bases and J dropped 0 bases, with 16 bases sitting between them. The germline gives CDR1 SEHNR, CDR2 FQNEAQ (reference sequence). The CDR3: CASRAKQRLNTEAFF. For the CDR3, the DNA is TGTGCCAGCCGCGCAAAACAGAGATTGAACACTGAAGCTTTCTTT. Looking up the rest from reference TRBV7-9 and TRBJ1-1 gives the full variable domain: DTGVSQNPRHKITKRGQNVTFRCDPISEHNRLYWYRQTLGQGPEFLTYFQNEAQLEKSRLLSDRFSAERPKGSFSTLEIQRTEQGDSAMYLCASRAKQRLNTEAFFGQGTRLTVV.

In this sample, this clone turned up once. The rearrangement uses TRBV2 and TRBJ2-1, with 10 nucleotides matching TRBD2. J was trimmed by 14 bases and V by 4 bases; bases with no gene match: 5. The CDR3 is made up of 12 amino acids. Per the germline V gene, CDR1 is SNHLY and CDR2 is FYNNEI. CDR3 sequence: CASSARTSGEFF. The CDR3 DNA reads as TGTGCCAGCAGTGCGAGAACTAGCGGGGAGTTCTTC. Using reference TRBV2 and TRBJ2-1 for the parts outside the CDR3, the full variable domain is EPEVTQTPSHQVTQMGQEVILRCVPISNHLYFYWYRQILGQKVEFLVSFYNNEISEKSEIFDDQFSVERPDGSNFTLKIRSTKLEDSAMYFCASSARTSGEFFGPGTRLTVL.

The CDR3 nucleotides are TGTGCCAGCAGCCCTAGGACAGGGTGGGGGGTGAACACTGAAGCTTTCTTT. Translation gives CASSPRTGWGVNTEAFF. This chain links TRBV4-2 with TRBJ1-1; 8 bases fit TRBD1. This CDR3 is 17 amino acids long. Germline CDR1 reads LGHNA; CDR2 reads YNFKEQ. Germline trimming cut 4 bases from V and 0 bases from J; bases unmatched to any gene: 10.

The chain employs TRBV5-8 and TRBJ2-5, with TRBD2 as a possible D gene (5 bases). Germline CDR1 is SGHTS and CDR2 is YDEGEE. V was shortened by 2 bases and J by 5 bases, with 10 bases between the two germline ends. This CDR3 has 13 amino acids. The CDR3 spells CASSFRGVETQYF. DNA for the CDR3: TGTGCCAGCAGCTTTCGGGGTGTGGAGACCCAGTACTTC.

This clone has just one count. The V gene is TRBV10-2, the J gene TRBJ1-6; possible D gene TRBD1, 5 bases. The CDR3 spans 14 residues. The ends were cut back, 8 bases at V and 0 bases at J, with 8 bases in the middle. Germline assignment: CDR1 WSHSY and CDR2 SAAADI. The CDR3 DNA is TGCGCCAGCCGGGGGGGCTCCTATAATTCACCCCTCCACTTT. Protein product: CASRGGSYNSPLHF.

This clone turned up a few times. The V gene is TRBV19, the J gene TRBJ1-5; D unclear. The CDR3 extends over 12 amino acids. Looked up from germline, CDR1 is LNHDA and CDR2 is SQIVND (reference sequence). V was clipped by 3 bases and J by 5 bases, with 5 bases between them. CDR3 coding DNA: TGTGCCAGTAGTATCCGTTATCAGCCCCAGCATTTT. It encodes CASSIRYQPQHF.

This clone has ten or more counts. DNA for the CDR3: TGCGCCAGCAGCCTAGGACAGGGGGGGACACCCCTCCACTTT. Residues: CASSLGQGGTPLHF. The chain recombines TRBV5-1 with TRBJ1-6; the match to TRBD1 covers 10 bases. Germline CDR1 SGHRS, CDR2 YFSETQ. V dropped 4 bases and J dropped 11; count of bases not matched to a gene: 6. CDR3 length: 14 amino acids.

CDR3 bases: TGTGCCAGCAGCTCCCAGGGACTAGCGGGGGTTAAAAGTCCCCACGAGCAGTACTTC. Residues: CASSSQGLAGVKSPHEQYF. The gene calls are TRBV5-4 and TRBJ2-7, with 14 positions matching TRBD2. This CDR3 spans 19 amino acids. Looked up from germline, CDR1 is SGHNT and CDR2 is YYREEE (reference sequence). The V and J ends lost 3 bases and 5 bases, in that order; junction bases with no gene match: 16.

The V call is TRBV21-1, the J call TRBJ2-3; the table's D call, TRBD1, was not checked against the DNA. TRBV21-1 is an annotated pseudogene. There are 18 residues in the CDR3. DNA for the CDR3: TGTGCCAGCAGCAAACCGGGGTGGACAGGTTCCTGCACAGATACGCAGTATTTT. This encodes CASSKPGWTGSCTDTQYF.

The chain uses TRBV5-1 and TRBJ2-2; D may be TRBD1 (5 bases). CDR1 is SGHRS and CDR2 is YFSETQ in the germline V gene. The CDR3 runs 18 residues. Trimming took 0 bases from V and 1 from J, leaving 16 bases between them. CDR3 nucleotides: TGCGCCAGCAGCTTGGAGCCCTTGGGGCGGATGAACACCGGGGAGCTGTTTTTT. It codes for CASSLEPLGRMNTGELFF.

The chain has TRBV12-3 or TRBV12-4 and TRBJ1-5, with D unresolved. The CDR3 runs to 13 residues. V was cut by 5 bases and J by 4 bases, with 9 bases left in between. In nucleotides, the CDR3 is TGTGCCAGCAGTCCGCGAGGGAATCAGCCCCAGCATTTT. Protein: CASSPRGNQPQHF.

The chain couples TRBV9 to TRBJ1-2; the D gene is possibly TRBD1 (6 bases). The ends were cut back, 0 bases at V and 4 bases at J, with 25 bases in the middle. Germline lookup yields CDR1 SGDLS and CDR2 YYNGEE. This CDR3 is built from 19 residues. The CDR3 region is CASSVEITGLTSFFYGYTF. Written as DNA, the CDR3 is TGTGCCAGCAGCGTAGAAATCACAGGGCTCACGTCTTTCTTCTATGGCTACACCTTC.

About this clone itself: Its ends do not fully match the called genes, so a read error is possible. The genes are TRBV20-1 and TRBJ2-7, with D perhaps TRBD1 (6 bases). This CDR3 contains 16 residues. Per germline, CDR1 DFQATT and CDR2 SNEGSKA (reference sequence). CDR3 amino acids: CNASGKPRGYGYEQYF. The CDR3 DNA follows: TGCAATGCTAGTGGAAAACCGAGGGGGTATGGATACGAGCAGTACTTC.

The chain is built from TRBV7-9 and TRBJ1-6; D is perhaps TRBD1 (5 bases). Trimming cost V 1 base and J 7 bases, with 11 bases left between them. This CDR3 spans 15 amino acids. The germline gives CDR1 SEHNR, CDR2 FQNEAQ (reference sequence). CDR3 sequence: CASSLGRASNSPLHF. The CDR3 DNA sequence: TGTGCCAGCAGCTTAGGCAGGGCTTCCAATTCACCCCTCCACTTT.

For this clone: Other DNA sequences from this sample encode an identical CDR3 as well. The chain couples TRBV27 to TRBJ1-1; tentative D call: TRBD1 (5 bases). CDR3 length: 14 residues. V was cut by 3 bases and J by 3 bases, with 11 bases left in between. From germline, CDR1 is MNHEY and CDR2 SMNVEV (reference sequence). CDR3 sequence reads: CASSFSGRDTEAFF. The CDR3 DNA sequence: TGTGCCAGCAGTTTTTCCGGCAGGGACACTGAAGCTTTCTTT.

The chain combines TRBV2 with TRBJ1-2; TRBD1 might be the D (6 bases). Trimming stripped 7 bases from V and 4 bases from J, with 10 bases between. Germline-derived CDR1 and CDR2 are SNHLY and FYNNEI. The CDR3 has 12 amino acids. CDR3 loop: CASTMDSYGYTF. The CDR3, as DNA: TGTGCCAGCACTATGGACAGCTATGGCTACACCTTC.

This clone has just a few counts. This chain links TRBV24-1 with TRBJ1-2; D is ambiguous. Per germline, CDR1 KGHDR and CDR2 SFDVKD. V gave up 3 bases and J gave up 7 bases, with 14 bases separating them. This CDR3 region has 14 residues. CDR3 protein: CATSDASRVGGYTF. In DNA, the CDR3 is TGTGCCACCAGTGATGCAAGTCGAGTTGGTGGCTACACCTTC.

This chain links TRBV18 with TRBJ2-5, with D maybe TRBD2 (5 bases). CDR3 length equals 12 residues. Germline lookup yields CDR1 KGHSH and CDR2 LQKENI. Trimming stripped 6 bases from V and 1 base from J, with 6 bases between. The CDR3 loop reads CASSDSQETQYF. CDR3 sequence (DNA): TGTGCCAGCTCGGACTCCCAAGAGACCCAGTACTTC.

To note about this clone: This CDR3 is also generated by other DNA sequences in the sample. This chain connects TRBV5-1 to TRBJ1-4; 8 nucleotides align to TRBD1. The ends lost 2 bases at V and 8 bases at J; junction bases unmatched: 5. Per germline, CDR1 SGHRS and CDR2 YFSETQ. The CDR3 totals 14 residues. Here the CDR3 DNA reads TGCGCCAGCAGCTTTGGACAGGGACGGGAAAAACTGTTTTTT. This encodes CASSFGQGREKLFF. Using reference TRBV5-1 and TRBJ1-4 for the parts outside the CDR3, the full variable domain is KAGVTQTPRYLIKTRGQQVTLSCSPISGHRSVSWYQQTPGQGLQFLFEYFSETQRNKGNFPGRFSGRQFSNSRSEMNVSTLELGDSALYLCASSFGQGREKLFFGSGTQLSVL.

The rearrangement links TRBV10-2 to TRBJ1-4; 9 nucleotides agree with TRBD1. The V gene's germline CDR1 is WSHSY and CDR2 SAAADI. The V segment lost 7 bases and the J segment 8 bases; nucleotides outside the gene matches: 8. The CDR3 is made up of 14 amino acids. The DNA for the CDR3 is TGCGCCAGCACGCAGACAGGGGGGAAAGAAAAACTGTTTTTT. Its protein is CASTQTGGKEKLFF.

The gene calls are TRBV5-4 and TRBJ2-7; 10 bases line up with TRBD1. From germline, CDR1 is SGHNT and CDR2 YYREEE (reference sequence). After removal of 3 bases from V and 4 bases from J, the junction contained 4 bases not matched to a gene. The CDR3 has 14 amino acids. The DNA of the CDR3 is TGTGCCAGCAGCTGGGACAGGGGAATATACGAGCAGTACTTC. The encoded protein is CASSWDRGIYEQYF.

The chain uses TRBV29-1 and TRBJ2-3; 12 bases are a match to TRBD2. The CDR3 is 14 residues long. V was pared by 6 bases and J by 2 bases, with 3 bases of the junction left unmatched. CDR1 SQVTM and CDR2 ANQGSEA come from the germline V gene. CDR3 DNA sequence: TGCAGCGTCCGGACTAGCGGGGCCACAGATACGCAGTATTTT. This translates into CSVRTSGATDTQYF.

For the CDR3, the DNA is TGTGCCAGCAGACAATCAGGGGCCCAAGAGACCCAGTACTTC. Amino acids: CASRQSGAQETQYF. V usage is TRBV6-5 and J usage is TRBJ2-5, with D possibly TRBD1 on 6 matching bases. V was pared by 6 bases and J by 1 base, with 12 bases between. The CDR3 extends over 14 amino acids. CDR1 is MNHEY, CDR2 SVGAGI, per germline.

This clone was seen only a few times. This CDR3 reads CASSFQTTNEQFF. The DNA for the CDR3 is TGTGCCAGCAGCTTTCAAACAACCAATGAGCAGTTCTTC. This rearrangement joins TRBV5-6 to TRBJ2-1; D not resolved. V was pared by 2 bases and J by 6 bases, with 9 bases between. Germline-derived CDR1 and CDR2 are SGHDT and YYEEEE. The CDR3 covers 13 residues.

The CDR3 DNA sequence: TGCAGTGCTAGTCGACAGGATATTAATTCACCCCTCCACTTT. It is translated as CSASRQDINSPLHF. This sequence joins TRBV20-1 and TRBJ1-6; weak D call: TRBD1 (6 bases). CDR1 and CDR2 from the germline V gene are DFQATT and SNEGSKA (reference sequence). V lost 3 bases and J lost 6, with 12 bases in between. The CDR3 has 14 residues.

Comments on this clone: Distinct nucleotide sequences in the sample also encode this CDR3. V usage is TRBV4-1 and J usage is TRBJ2-2, with D maybe TRBD1 (6 bases). Looked up from germline, CDR1 is MGHRA and CDR2 is YSYEKL. The V and J ends lost 6 bases and 4 bases respectively, with 12 bases between them. The CDR3 has 14 residues. The CDR3 DNA is TGCGCCAGCAGGCAGGGGTTGTCCACCGGGGAGCTGTTTTTT. Its protein is CASRQGLSTGELFF.

This clone was recorded once. The V gene is TRBV27, the J gene TRBJ1-1, with D perhaps matching TRBD1 (5 bases). The CDR3 has 17 residues. Germline V CDR1 and CDR2: MNHEY, SMNVEV (reference sequence). Between the trimmed V and J ends, which lost 0 bases and 1 base, there was a span of 15 bases. The CDR3 here is CASSLSLAGIRNTEAFF. CDR3 DNA: TGTGCCAGCAGTTTATCGTTGGCAGGGATAAGGAACACTGAAGCTTTCTTT.

This clone has only a few counts. This rearrangement joins TRBV3-1 (or the pseudogene TRBV3-2) to TRBJ1-2; D perhaps matches TRBD1 (5 bases). V lost 0 bases and J lost 2, with 13 bases in between. In germline, CDR1 is LGHDT, CDR2 YNNKEL (reference sequence). The CDR3 has 16 residues. The CDR3 sequence: CASSQDQSGGNYGYTF. As DNA, the CDR3 is TGTGCCAGCAGCCAAGATCAGTCCGGGGGAAACTATGGCTACACCTTC.